Below are 4 T cell receptor beta chains sequenced from a single sample in a study of cytomegalovirus exposure and HLA in healthy donors. PCR was performed using 60 Vbeta and 13 Jbeta primers. Only in-frame clones appear in the TCRdb table, and some are missing; sequencing was by immunoSEQ multiplex PCR. The sample consists of tens of thousands of clones, around 80% of them appearing once. Sequenced: PBMCs. Source of these receptors: a middle-aged man in good health and CMV-seronegative.

There are a few counts of this clone. The rearrangement uses TRBV5-1 and TRBJ2-1, with D tentatively TRBD2 (7 bases). The germline gives CDR1 SGHRS, CDR2 YFSETQ. Deletions cut 9 bases from V and 1 base from J, with 20 bases between. This CDR3 has 16 residues. The CDR3 DNA is TGCGCCACCAAAGCCGGCGGGGGCGCATCCTACAATGAGCAGTTCTTC. It codes for CATKAGGGASYNEQFF.

This clone was detected only once. DNA of the CDR3: TGTGCCAGCAGCTTAGACCGGGGGGCCAGCACTGAAGCTTTCTTT. This codes for CASSLDRGASTEAFF. The chain recombines TRBV7-3 with TRBJ1-1; D might be TRBD1 (6 bases). The V gene lost 2 bases and the J gene lost 4 bases, with 14 bases spanning the gap. This CDR3 has 15 residues. The V gene's germline CDR1 is SGHTA and CDR2 FQGTGA.

V gene TRBV29-1 combines with J gene TRBJ2-1, with D maybe TRBD1 (5 bases). Germline-derived CDR1 and CDR2 are SQVTM and ANQGSEA. With 4 bases removed from V and 0 bases from J, the gap between germline ends came to 16 bases. The CDR3 has 16 residues. CDR3 in amino acids: CSVVTGWTISYNEQFF. Here the CDR3 DNA reads TGCAGCGTTGTAACTGGGTGGACAATCTCCTACAATGAGCAGTTCTTC.

The J gene is TRBJ1-6, the V gene TRBV13; the D is unclear. The CDR3 runs 11 residues. Germline V gene lookup returns CDR1 PRHDT and CDR2 FYEKMQ (reference sequence). The V and J ends lost 3 bases and 10 bases respectively, with 4 bases between them. For the CDR3, the DNA is TGTGCCAGCAGCTTTGGCTCACCCCTCCACTTT. It specifies CASSFGSPLHF.